The 20 T cell receptor beta chains listed next were all sequenced from one sample in a study of CD8 T cells in Susac syndrome. Random hexamers were used to reverse transcribe an amount of about 0.45 to 1 ug RNA. TCRdb processed the immunoSEQ multiplex PCR reads anew with MiXCR; each CDR3 protein has one entry. The table lists some 130,000 distinct CDR3 sequences, approximately 90% of them singletons. Sequenced sample: CD8+ T cells from PBMCs. The receptors were gathered from a human donor with multiple sclerosis.

In its sample, this clonotype was seen once. This rearrangement joins TRBV28 to TRBJ2-5; D possibly uses TRBD1 or TRBD2 (5 bases each). The CDR3 runs 15 residues. The V gene lost 4 bases and the J gene lost 5 bases, with 17 bases spanning the gap. In germline, CDR1 is MDHEN, CDR2 SYDVKM. The CDR3 is CASSSPWGLDETQYF. The CDR3 coding sequence is TGTGCCAGCAGTTCCCCTTGGGGGTTGGATGAGACCCAGTACTTC.

DNA for the CDR3: TGTGCCAGCATCGGGACTAGCGGCTACAATGAGCAGTTCTTC. Residues: CASIGTSGYNEQFF. This chain connects TRBV5-6 to TRBJ2-1; TRBD2 agrees at 11 bases. Trimming removed 6 bases from V and 3 bases from J; junction bases left unmatched: 2. In germline, CDR1 is SGHDT, CDR2 YYEEEE. The CDR3 extends over 14 amino acids.

The V call is TRBV29-1, the J call TRBJ2-5; no clear D gene. Germline loops: CDR1 SQVTM, CDR2 ANQGSEA. The CDR3 runs to 12 residues. V was shortened by 6 bases and J by 5 bases, with 13 bases between the two germline ends. CDR3 sequence reads: CSVSLPDETQYF. For the CDR3, the DNA is TGCAGCGTGTCCCTCCCGGACGAGACCCAGTACTTC. Together with reference TRBV29-1 and TRBJ2-5, the CDR3 gives the full variable domain: SAVISQKPSRDICQRGTSLTIQCQVDSQVTMMFWYRQQPGQSLTLIATANQGSEATYESGFVIDKFPISRPNLTFSTLTVSNMSPEDSSIYLCSVSLPDETQYFGPGTRLLVL.

The chain joins TRBV10-3 to TRBJ2-3, with D perhaps matching TRBD2 (6 bases). V lost 3 bases and J 5 bases, leaving 12 bases between the germline ends. The CDR3 is 14 amino acids. In germline, CDR1 is ENHRY, CDR2 SYGVKD. The chain's CDR3 is CAISDGQGGDTQYF. For the CDR3, the DNA is TGTGCCATCAGTGATGGGCAGGGAGGAGATACGCAGTATTTT.

J is TRBJ2-1 and V is TRBV7-6, with D hard to call. Germline loops: CDR1 SGHVS, CDR2 FNYEAQ. Trimming took 0 bases from V and 6 from J, leaving 3 bases between them. The CDR3 runs 12 residues. The CDR3 loop is CASSLAANEQFF. CDR3 bases: TGTGCCAGCAGCTTAGCGGCCAATGAGCAGTTCTTC.

The chain employs TRBV20-1 and TRBJ1-1, with D perhaps matching TRBD1 (6 bases). Germline CDR1 and CDR2: DFQATT and SNEGSKA (reference sequence). The CDR3 sequence is 14 residues long. V was pared by 5 bases and J by 1 base, with 14 bases between. The CDR3 sequence is CSAYRTDWNTEAFF. The CDR3 DNA follows: TGCAGTGCTTATCGGACAGATTGGAACACTGAAGCTTTCTTT.

V is TRBV29-1 and J is TRBJ1-2; D may be TRBD1 (5 bases). The CDR3 consists of 12 residues. Per the germline V gene, CDR1 is SQVTM and CDR2 is ANQGSEA. V lost 5 bases and J lost 7, with 14 bases in between. The CDR3, as DNA: TGCAGCGTTTCTGGAGGGGCGCCTGGCTACACCTTC. It yields the protein CSVSGGAPGYTF.

This chain joins TRBV6-5 and TRBJ1-1, with TRBD1 as a possible D gene (5 bases). Trimming pared 2 bases from V and 0 bases from J, leaving 10 bases between. Per germline, CDR1 MNHEY and CDR2 SVGAGI. The CDR3 totals 15 residues. The CDR3: CASSYTQDLNTEAFF. CDR3 nucleotide sequence: TGTGCCAGCAGTTACACACAGGATTTGAACACTGAAGCTTTCTTT.

The rearrangement joins TRBV6-5 to TRBJ2-3; tentatively, D is TRBD2 (6 bases). This CDR3 has 15 residues. The V gene's germline CDR1 is MNHEY and CDR2 SVGAGI. Trimming pared 0 bases from V and 6 bases from J, leaving 13 bases between. CDR3 residues: CASSYSAGRWDTQYF. DNA for the CDR3: TGTGCCAGCAGTTACTCTGCGGGGAGGTGGGATACGCAGTATTTT.

The chain employs TRBV30 and TRBJ1-2; D is ambiguous. The germline V and J ends were trimmed by 0 bases and 8 bases, with 10 bases remaining between them. From germline, CDR1 is GTSNPN and CDR2 SVGIG (reference sequence). CDR3 length: 12 amino acids. As DNA, the CDR3 is TGTGCCTGGAGTGTATGGCAGGAAGGCTACACCTTC. Encoded protein: CAWSVWQEGYTF.

This chain uses TRBV27 with TRBJ2-7; 7 positions match TRBD1. CDR3 size: 16 residues. V shed 5 bases and J 4 bases; nucleotides not matched to a gene: 14. Germline loops: CDR1 MNHEY, CDR2 SMNVEV (reference sequence). CDR3: CASSTRTGPIPYEQYF. CDR3 sequence (DNA): TGTGCCAGCAGTACGCGGACAGGACCCATCCCGTACGAGCAGTACTTC.

The rearrangement uses TRBV24-1 and TRBJ2-2; TRBD2 agrees at 9 bases. Germline trimming cut 6 bases from V and 0 bases from J; bases unmatched to any gene: 10. The CDR3 contains 18 residues. From germline, CDR1 is KGHDR and CDR2 SFDVKD. The CDR3 spells CATSRVAGDPANTGELFF. In nucleotides, the CDR3 is TGTGCCACCAGTCGAGTAGCGGGAGACCCAGCGAACACCGGGGAGCTGTTTTTT.

The rearrangement joins TRBV5-6 to TRBJ2-1; 8 bases fit TRBD2. This CDR3 comprises 14 residues. Trimming cost V 0 bases and J 7 bases; bases outside gene matches: 3. Germline lookup yields CDR1 SGHDT and CDR2 YYEEEE. The CDR3: CASSLGTSRNEQFF. The DNA of the CDR3 is TGTGCCAGCAGCTTGGGGACTAGCAGGAATGAGCAGTTCTTC.

This clonotype has just one count. This chain's CDR3 is CASSQVDLYGYTF. CDR3 nucleotide sequence: TGTGCCAGCAGTCAAGTGGACCTTTATGGCTACACCTTC. The chain combines TRBV6-2 or TRBV6-3 with TRBJ1-2; D uncertain. Germline V lookup: CDR1 MNHEY, CDR2 SVGEGT. V lost 5 bases and J 5 bases, leaving 12 bases between the germline ends. There are 13 residues in the CDR3.

The chain combines TRBV28 with TRBJ2-7, with 7 bases aligning to TRBD1. Losses at the gene ends were 5 bases for V and 2 bases for J; bases not matched to a gene: 9. CDR3 length: 15 amino acids. Per the germline V gene, CDR1 is MDHEN and CDR2 is SYDVKM. The CDR3 is CASSAYRGQTYEQYF. The CDR3 nucleotides read TGTGCCAGCAGTGCCTACAGGGGTCAGACCTACGAGCAGTACTTC.

This rearrangement joins TRBV20-1 to TRBJ1-5; D gene ambiguous. Trimming stripped 3 bases from V and 5 bases from J, with 17 bases between. This CDR3 spans 15 amino acids. Germline V gene data show CDR1 as DFQATT and CDR2 as SNEGSKA (reference sequence). CDR3 residues: CSASSHLGSYQPQHF. The CDR3 DNA follows: TGCAGTGCTAGTTCCCATTTAGGCAGCTATCAGCCCCAGCATTTT.

The gene calls are TRBV9 and TRBJ2-2; perhaps TRBD2 as D (5 bases). Germline V gives CDR1 SGDLS, CDR2 YYNGEE. V lost 3 bases to trimming and J lost 0 bases, with 15 bases between them. The CDR3 runs 17 residues. The CDR3 region is CASSDHTRLTNTGELFF. In DNA, the CDR3 is TGTGCCAGCAGCGACCATACTAGACTTACGAACACCGGGGAGCTGTTTTTT. The full variable domain, rest sourced from reference TRBV9 and TRBJ2-2, is DSGVTQTPKHLITATGQRVTLRCSPRSGDLSVYWYQQSLDQGLQFLIQYYNGEERAKGNILERFSAQQFPDLHSELNLSSLELGDSALYFCASSDHTRLTNTGELFFGEGSRLTVL.

V is TRBV6-2 or TRBV6-3 and J is TRBJ2-7, with D possibly being TRBD2 (6 bases). Trimming pared 7 bases from V and 0 bases from J, leaving 13 bases between. Looked up from germline, CDR1 is MNHEY and CDR2 is SVGEGT. The CDR3 consists of 14 residues. The CDR3 region is CASTLGLSSYEQYF. CDR3 DNA: TGTGCCAGCACCCTGGGACTGAGCTCCTACGAGCAGTACTTC.

This clonotype was detected only once. This chain links TRBV29-1 with TRBJ1-2; D gene ambiguous. The CDR3 extends over 11 amino acids. Per the germline V gene, CDR1 is SQVTM and CDR2 is ANQGSEA. The V gene lost 2 bases and the J gene lost 4 bases, with 5 bases spanning the gap. Here the CDR3 DNA reads TGCAGCGTTGAAAGGCCCTATGGCTACACCTTC. Its translation: CSVERPYGYTF.

The V gene is TRBV2, the J gene TRBJ1-5; no firm D call. This CDR3 comprises 14 residues. V shed 3 bases and J shed 3 bases, with 9 bases lying between them. The germline V gene has CDR1 SNHLY and CDR2 FYNNEI. The CDR3 loop is CASSDWDINQPQHF. For the CDR3, the DNA is TGTGCCAGCAGTGACTGGGATATCAATCAGCCCCAGCATTTT.